The T cell receptor (beta chain) under discussion was sequenced for a study of cytomegalovirus exposure and HLA in healthy donors. In regard to this clone: Its specificity is unknown.

Overall study findings and caveats: In vitro checks showed that a few CMV-associated chains really do target CMV antigens. The productive fraction for most TCR beta V segments was about 87% or about 30% in an earlier analysis.

The PCR contained 60 Vbeta and 13 Jbeta primers. Produced via immunoSEQ multiplex PCR; TCRdb's table is partial and in-frame only. The sample table includes about 32,000 clones. Sequencing was performed on PBMCs. The source is a female donor in good health and CMV-seronegative.

CDR3 coding DNA: TGCGCCAGCATTCACCCGGGACAGGGGTTGAGGGACACTGAAGCTTTCTTT. Protein sequence: CASIHPGQGLRDTEAFF. The chain joins TRBV5-1 to TRBJ1-1; 10 bases match TRBD1. With 6 bases clipped from V and 3 bases from J, the junction kept 14 bases outside the gene matches. The CDR3 has 17 residues. The germline V gene has CDR1 SGHRS and CDR2 YFSETQ.